Included here is one TCR beta chain sequence, with context. Which antigen it targets is not known. One base away there is no much larger clone; base qualities are not given. The sample is drawn from a study of cytomegalovirus exposure and HLA in healthy donors (TCRdb year 2017). About the investigation overall: In an earlier analysis of approximately 500 of the donors, approximately 260 Gb of sequence data and approximately 100 million unique TCR beta sequences from about 190 million T cells were reported. An early release that covered about 600 HLA-typed donors contained approximately 300 gigabases of sequencing data and tens of millions of unique TCR sequences. The genetic ancestry cluster associated with self-reported Caucasian donors included 80% to 90% of the 398 genotyped donors. The study was designed to test whether signatures of past pathogen exposure could be identified by cataloging public T cell receptors. The study used immunosequencing to profile the T cell repertoires of approximately 640 subjects and linked those repertoires to cytomegalovirus serostatus. Besides the first cohort of roughly 660 subjects, a separate validation cohort made up of 120 different subjects was used. The study combined high-throughput TCR immunosequencing, statistical association of individual TCRs with disease status, and machine learning to predict cytomegalovirus infection status. A later analysis re-analyzed previously published TCR beta repertoires from 666 donors and added high-resolution HLA genotyping to study TCR occurrence patterns. Rather than using new phenotypic data, the later analysis identified candidate immune exposures from TCR beta sequences and from how often those sequences occurred across donors. An earlier analysis of around 640 of the donors used high-throughput TCR beta sequencing to judge whether each TCR beta V gene segment behaved as functional or pseudogenic. Alongside the repertoire data, information on donor age, sex, ethnicity and CMV serostatus was compiled. In a later genetic analysis, genome-wide SNP genotypes for about 65% of the roughly 700 donors were used, and that subset was treated as a discovery cohort. All discovery cohort repertoires had been generated on a single sequencing platform. Both class I and class II loci were covered by HLA typing, at four-digit resolution. Typing coverage varied by locus: about 620-640 donors for A, B, C, DRB1 and DQB1; approximately 560 for DQA1; more than 600 for DPA1; more than 450 for DPB1. Because of strong linkage in the cohort, roughly five DR-DQ haplotypes were treated as single units for association and clustering. On average, 235,054 unique TCR beta nucleotide sequences were sequenced per donor among several hundred genotyped donors of the cohort, with about 17% of those sequences being non-productive.

The cohort was made up of about 610 healthy bone marrow donors. At the time of sampling, all cohort members were nominally healthy, though unrecorded immune exposures were likely present. The donor tested CMV seropositive and was one of the 289 seropositive cohort members. Each donor provided a peripheral blood sample, and peripheral blood mononuclear cells were used for TCR beta sequencing. The Qiagen DNeasy Blood Extraction Kit was used to extract genomic DNA from the blood cell samples. Study-wide conclusions, independent of this receptor: Presence/absence analyses assumed roughly uniform sequencing depth across donors, an assumption that may not hold. A few of the identified cytomegalovirus-associated TCR beta chains were confirmed in vitro to be specific for cytomegalovirus antigens. Immune exposure information for the cohort was limited to CMV serostatus. In a later analysis, HLA-associated TCR beta chains showed more clonal expansion and lower generation probabilities than non-associated chains that were equally common. The authors suggested that the approach could potentially be extended to other disease states and immunological phenotypes. The earlier analysis of some 540 of the donors excluded approximately 15 rarely observed V segments, including chromosome 9 orphons, because counts were too low. Across donors, most TCR sequences were observed very rarely, whereas some public TCRs were present in many individuals. In an earlier analysis of fewer than 750 of the donors, most TCR beta V segments were observed in productive rearrangements about 90% or about 30% of the time, broadly matching IMGT annotations. Most CMV-associated TCR beta chains appeared to be HLA-restricted in a later analysis, and the HLA associations seemed to be driven largely by CMV exposure. The cohort was sequenced for TCR beta chains only, and without alpha or paired-chain data the features that could be detected were limited. A later analysis found that TCR association rates varied across HLA loci, with DRB1 alleles showing the most associated TCRs and HLA-C alleles the fewest. The classifier was reported to diagnose cytomegalovirus status with high specificity and sensitivity in both the original cohort and the validation cohort. A further reported finding was that TCR beta sequences accurately predicted the HLA-A and HLA-B alleles for most subjects in the first cohort. Because HLA typing was unavailable for some donors at each locus, only the typed subset was used in association tests. The study gave a list of about 150 TCR beta chains associated with cytomegalovirus. V-gene and J-gene trimming of TCR beta chains was associated with a missense DCLRE1C variant in a later genetic analysis, and the association was replicated in an independent cohort. Correlated functional status among segregating V segments might be attributable to linkage disequilibrium, but an unknown experimental factor could not be ruled out. Several of the top co-occurrence clusters appeared to be linked to parvovirus B19, influenza, CMV and Epstein-Barr virus, according to a later analysis. At a false discovery rate of 0.05, a later analysis linked 16,951 TCR beta sequences to specific HLA alleles. A cluster of highly shared sequence variants was judged likely to be a technical artifact of the sequencing pipeline. In a later genetic analysis, fewer N-insertions in productive TCRs were reported among donors in an Asian-associated ancestry cluster than the roughly 700-donor mean. When HLA alleles, especially DR and DQ, strongly co-occurred, TCR associations were difficult to assign to individual alleles.

The library was built by means of the immunoSEQ multiplex PCR assay. For the multiplex PCR, a mixture combining 60 forward primers for TCR Vbeta segments and 13 reverse primers for TCR Jbeta segments was used. The CDR3 region of rearranged TCR beta genes was amplified from genomic DNA with a multiplex PCR assay. The amplified TCR beta libraries were sequenced on the Illumina HiSeq System as 87-base-pair reads. Per the original workflow: Across the roughly 600 repertoires, a later analysis counted around 80 million unique TCR beta chains, 9 million to 14 million of which were shared by at least two donors. To remove PCR and sequencing errors, raw reads were error-corrected and collapsed into unique sequences using a nearest-neighbor algorithm that merged closely related sequences. Alignment of CDR3 sequences to IMGT reference sequences was used to assign V, D and J gene segments. For a sequence to be retained, a match of at least six nucleotides was required to both a V gene segment and a J gene segment. A rearrangement counted as productive if the CDR3 had no stop codons and remained in frame with V and J, and every other rearrangement counted as non-productive. Following IMGT convention, CDR3 was defined as the stretch from the second conserved V-encoded cysteine up to the conserved J-encoded phenylalanine. The earlier analysis of 587 of the donors excluded any sequence lacking an unambiguous match to a single V gene segment. In an earlier analysis of 587 of the donors, V segments were called functional above 56.7% productive rearrangements and were called segregating when the between-donor standard deviation exceeded 5%. To diagnose cytomegalovirus status from the catalog of TCR beta chain sequences, a statistical classification framework was built. A later analysis assigned V and J genes by comparing TCR nucleotide sequences with IMGT/GENE-DB human TR gene sequences. A later analysis assigned CDR3 sequences and most-parsimonious VDJ recombination scenarios with the TCRdist pipeline. A later analysis defined each TCR beta chain by its CDR3 amino acid sequence plus V-gene family, and excluded reads lacking a unique V-gene family. As a way to deal with suspected cross-contamination and a sequencing artifact, a later analysis dropped 640 or so nucleotide sequences that were highly shared and had low generation probability. In a later analysis, a clonal expansion index for each public chain was calculated from normalized within-repertoire ranks of inferred template counts. In a later analysis, generation probabilities were computed with a VDJ recombination model fitted to out-of-frame rearrangements, and the resulting probabilities were checked against IGoR. In a later analysis, hypergeometric tests were used to score TCR-TCR, TCR-HLA and TCR-CMV co-occurrence, with a repertoire-size bias correction applied to TCR pairs. To estimate false discovery rates, a later analysis permuted the HLA or CMV assignments 20 times. In a later analysis, co-occurring TCRs were grouped using DBSCAN, with TCRdist sequence similarity added in when clustering inside HLA-allele-positive subsets. Repertoires with fewer than 30,000 or more than 120,000 public chains, plus five repertoires with anomalous nucleotide sharing, were excluded from co-occurrence clustering. Sourced from immuneACCESS, this table was stored by TCRdb with only in-frame sequences that have V and J called. A share of the clones is absent; for the studies checked, an unresolved V gene accounts for under half, and the remainder has no known explanation. The V and J calls and clone size come from that table; D and trimming were worked out from the DNA. Recorded for this sample are about 160,000 clones; roughly 85% of them occurred a single time. The ten most abundant clones make up 7.5% to 9% of the sample.

The sequenced sample consisted of PBMCs. This sequence originates from a male donor in good health and CMV-seropositive.

At the DNA level, the sequence is TGCAGCGTTGATAAACCCGGACAGGGGTGGAACAATGAGCAGTTCTTC. The translation is CSVDKPGQGWNNEQFF. The sequence links TRBV29-1 to TRBJ2-1, with TRBD1 identical over 9 junction bases. Sequences SQVTM (CDR1) and ANQGSEA (CDR2) are obtained from the germline V gene. The cysteine opens and the phenylalanine closes a CDR3 of 16 amino acids. Only the CDR3 part of the read is kept: 48 bases, read in frame from the first base. Here V drops 3 bases and J drops 5 bases, and the junction holds 11 bases not matched to any gene.